The table lists the clone carrying this TCR beta chain with a count of one. This entry belongs to a study of shared clonotypes between healthy human individuals. At the deep level, the assay was run. This table comes from immunoSEQ multiplex PCR, and its TCRdb copy is limited to in-frame clones, with some not included. The table records roughly 2.1 million clones, about 93% of them present only once. CD45RO-negative, CCR7-selected cells formed the naive CD8 fraction, which excluded terminally differentiated effector memory CD45RA+ cells. Germline V gives CDR1 SGHAT, CDR2 FQNNGV. The CDR3 runs to 15 residues. The ends lost 3 bases at V and 4 bases at J; junction bases unmatched: 7.

Sequencing was performed on naive CD8+ T cells from PBMCs. This clonotype was sampled from a man between 18 and 29 years old in good health. Some clones in this sample may be carry-over from other donors' samples. This chain joins TRBV11-2 and TRBJ1-2, with TRBD1 identical over 8 bases. The CDR3 region is CASSLAQGAVYGYTF. The CDR3, as DNA: TGTGCCAGCAGCTTGGCTCAGGGGGCGGTCTATGGCTACACCTTC. The complete variable domain, with remaining parts taken from reference TRBV11-2 and TRBJ1-2, reads EAGVAQSPRYKIIEKRQSVAFWCNPISGHATLYWYQQILGQGPKLLIQFQNNGVVDDSQLPKDRFSAERLKGVDSTLKIQPAKLEDSAVYLCASSLAQGAVYGYTFGSGTRLTVV.